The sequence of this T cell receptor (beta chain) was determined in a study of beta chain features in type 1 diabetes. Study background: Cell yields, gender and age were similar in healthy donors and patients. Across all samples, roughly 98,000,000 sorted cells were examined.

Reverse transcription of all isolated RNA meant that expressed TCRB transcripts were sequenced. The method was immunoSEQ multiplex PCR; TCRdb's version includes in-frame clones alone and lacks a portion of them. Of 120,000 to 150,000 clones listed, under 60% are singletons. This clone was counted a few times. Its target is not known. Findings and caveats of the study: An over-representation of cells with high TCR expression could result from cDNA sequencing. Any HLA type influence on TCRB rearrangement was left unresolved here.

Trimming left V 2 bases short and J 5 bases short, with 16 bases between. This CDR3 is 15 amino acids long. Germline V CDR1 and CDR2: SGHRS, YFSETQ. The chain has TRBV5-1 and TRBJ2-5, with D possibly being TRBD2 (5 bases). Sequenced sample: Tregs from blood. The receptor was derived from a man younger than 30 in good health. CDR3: CASSFLGGPRETQYF. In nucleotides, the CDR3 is TGCGCCAGCAGCTTCCTGGGCGGGCCCAGGGAGACCCAGTACTTC.